A single sample gave rise to the 29 T cell receptor beta chains below, sequenced in a study of T cells after yellow fever vaccination. TCRdb reprocessed the 5' RACE reads with MiXCR, giving one entry per CDR3 protein. The data show 250,000 to 400,000 distinct CDR3 sequences, approximately 4% seen once. This specimen consisted of PBMCs, obtained 5 days after the yellow fever booster vaccination. All receptors derive from a man younger than 35 who received the YFV17D yellow fever vaccine.

The gene calls are TRBV2 and TRBJ2-1, with 9 bases matching TRBD2. V gave up 2 bases and J gave up 2 bases; unmatched junction bases: 4. CDR1 is SNHLY, CDR2 FYNNEI, per germline. CDR3 length: 16 residues. The CDR3 region has the DNA TGTGCCAGCAGTGAAACCATAGCGGGGGCCTACAATGAGCAGTTCTTC. Its translation is CASSETIAGAYNEQFF.

This clonotype was detected many times. The gene calls are TRBV4-1 and TRBJ2-4; 8 nucleotides align to TRBD2. Unmatched junction bases numbered 5, after V lost 0 bases and J lost 7 bases. CDR1 is MGHRA, CDR2 YSYEKL, per germline. This CDR3 is 15 amino acids long. CDR3 bases: TGCGCCAGCAGCCAAGATTCACAGCGGGGGAACATTCAGTACTTC. Translation gives CASSQDSQRGNIQYF.

The V call is TRBV24-1, the J call TRBJ1-2; D is possibly TRBD1 (5 bases). The CDR3 covers 15 residues. CDR1 and CDR2 (germline): KGHDR, SFDVKD. With 4 bases removed from V and 5 bases from J, the gap between germline ends came to 16 bases. The CDR3 loop reads CATSDPGRGGYGYTF. CDR3 DNA: TGTGCCACCAGTGACCCGGGACGGGGAGGTTATGGCTACACCTTC.

This clonotype was found many times. The chain combines TRBV12-3 or TRBV12-4 with TRBJ1-1, with TRBD1 as a possible D gene (6 bases). The V and J ends lost 0 bases and 10 bases respectively, with 15 bases between them. This CDR3 has 14 residues. CDR3 sequence reads: CASSLARVGGPAFF. The CDR3 bases are TGTGCCAGCAGTTTAGCGCGGGTTGGGGGGCCAGCTTTCTTT.

The rearrangement uses TRBV7-8 and TRBJ1-2; TRBD1 matches at 7 bases. CDR1 and CDR2 from the germline V gene are SGHVS and FQNEAQ. After removal of 5 bases from V and 4 bases from J, the junction contained 13 bases not matched to a gene. The CDR3 length is 16 residues. Here the CDR3 reads CASSVQGPPVSYGYTF. The CDR3 DNA reads TGTGCCAGCAGCGTACAGGGGCCTCCGGTTAGCTATGGCTACACCTTC.

The sample holds a few counts of this clonotype. V gene TRBV7-9 combines with J gene TRBJ1-4, with D possibly being TRBD1 (5 bases). Germline V gene data show CDR1 as SEHNR and CDR2 as FQNEAQ (reference sequence). V gave up 3 bases and J gave up 3 bases, with 20 bases separating them. This CDR3 has 18 residues. The DNA of the CDR3 is TGTGCCAGCAGCTTTCAACCGGGACTTCGGCGGGCTAATGAAAAACTGTTTTTT. This sequence encodes CASSFQPGLRRANEKLFF.

This clonotype was counted at least ten times. J is TRBJ2-4 and V is TRBV24-1; D is perhaps TRBD1 (6 bases). The V end was cut by 4 bases, the J end by 5 bases, with 14 bases between. The CDR3 is made up of 15 amino acids. Germline CDR1 and CDR2: KGHDR and SFDVKD. The CDR3 DNA reads TGTGCCACCAGTGACCCCGGGACAATAGAAAACATTCAGTACTTC. It is translated as CATSDPGTIENIQYF.

The chain is built from TRBV6-5 and TRBJ2-7; no clear D. The V end was cut by 2 bases, the J end by 12 bases, with 8 bases between. Germline lookup yields CDR1 MNHEY and CDR2 SVGAGI. The CDR3 is made up of 10 amino acids. The CDR3 coding sequence is TGTGCCAGCAGTTACCGGGTCGGGTACTTC. Its protein product is CASSYRVGYF.

This clonotype was counted a few times. The CDR3 protein is CASSQDYDRYQPQHF. DNA for the CDR3: TGCGCCAGCAGCCAAGATTATGACCGGTACCAGCCCCAGCATTTT. The chain recombines TRBV4-1 with TRBJ1-5; no reliable D call. Trimming took 0 bases from V and 7 from J, leaving 13 bases between them. The germline gives CDR1 MGHRA, CDR2 YSYEKL. CDR3 size: 15 residues.

The rearrangement uses TRBV12-3 or TRBV12-4 and TRBJ2-2; TRBD1 agrees at 7 bases. The CDR3 extends over 15 amino acids. After removal of 5 bases from V and 8 bases from J, the junction contained 11 bases not matched to a gene. Written as DNA, the CDR3 is TGTGCCAGCAGTCCATTCGACAGGGCGGGTGGGGAGCTGTTTTTT. Amino acids: CASSPFDRAGGELFF.

V usage is TRBV20-1 and J usage is TRBJ1-1; D gene ambiguous. Trimming stripped 0 bases from V and 0 bases from J, with 8 bases between. The germline gives CDR1 DFQATT, CDR2 SNEGSKA (reference sequence). The CDR3 totals 14 residues. The DNA of the CDR3 is TGCAGTGCTAGAGATCGGATCTTGAACACTGAAGCTTTCTTT. Its translation: CSARDRILNTEAFF.

The J gene is TRBJ1-1, the V gene TRBV6-1; no firm D call. Germline assignment: CDR1 MNHNS and CDR2 SASEGT. The CDR3 consists of 14 residues. V shed 6 bases and J shed 4 bases, with 15 bases lying between them. DNA of the CDR3: TGTGCCAGCAGGGGAGCGGGAAGGTTCACTGAAGCTTTCTTT. This gives the protein CASRGAGRFTEAFF.

This clonotype has just a few counts. This chain links TRBV6-2 or TRBV6-3 with TRBJ2-7; possibly TRBD1 for D (6 bases). Trimming pared 5 bases from V and 5 bases from J, leaving 10 bases between. The CDR3 sequence is 12 residues long. Germline values: CDR1 MNHEY, CDR2 SVGEGT. CDR3 coding DNA: TGTGCCAGCAGTCTGGACAGAGACGAGCAGTACTTC. This translates into CASSLDRDEQYF.

This clonotype showed up many times. This chain uses TRBV28 with TRBJ1-1; perhaps TRBD1 as D (6 bases). Germline CDR1 reads MDHEN; CDR2 reads SYDVKM. The CDR3 extends over 15 amino acids. Trimming removed 6 bases at V and 2 bases at J, with 16 bases between. The CDR3 reads CASSPGGHLNTEAFF. Written as DNA, the CDR3 is TGTGCCAGCAGCCCTGGGGGACACCTAAACACTGAAGCTTTCTTT.

CDR3 loop: CASSFDPGTQETQYF. The CDR3 DNA reads as TGTGCCAGCAGCTTTGACCCGGGGACCCAAGAGACCCAGTACTTC. The V call is TRBV7-2, the J call TRBJ2-5; the D gene could be TRBD1 or TRBD2 (5 bases each). This CDR3 has 15 residues. Trimming took off 3 bases at V and 1 base at J, with 12 bases between the two ends. In germline, CDR1 is SGHTA, CDR2 FQGNSA.

This clonotype was seen more than once but under ten times. The V call is TRBV29-1, the J call TRBJ2-5; maybe TRBD2 (6 bases). The CDR3 contains 14 residues. Germline CDR1 is SQVTM and CDR2 is ANQGSEA. Trimming took off 2 bases at V and 4 bases at J, with 14 bases between the two ends. CDR3 sequence: CSVEPREVGETQYF. DNA for the CDR3: TGCAGCGTTGAACCCAGGGAGGTTGGAGAGACCCAGTACTTC.

This clonotype was observed many times. The rearrangement links TRBV4-3 to TRBJ1-3, with D unresolved. The germline V gene encodes CDR1 LGHNA and CDR2 YSLEER. This CDR3 has 16 amino acids. The ends were cut back, 1 base at V and 0 bases at J, with 10 bases in the middle. The CDR3 sequence is CASSQAGTISGNTIYF. The CDR3 bases are TGCGCCAGCAGCCAAGCGGGTACAATCTCTGGAAACACCATATATTTT.

A few counts support this clonotype. The chain carries TRBV28 and TRBJ1-5; D gene unclear. The CDR3 loop spans 12 amino acids. V was clipped by 1 base and J by 12 bases, with 10 bases between them. Looked up from germline, CDR1 is MDHEN and CDR2 is SYDVKM. CDR3 DNA: TGTGCCAGCAGTTTATCCGGCAGACACCAGCATTTT. Protein sequence: CASSLSGRHQHF.

This clonotype was seen only a few times. The chain employs TRBV7-3 and TRBJ2-3; tentatively, D is TRBD2 (6 bases). CDR1 is SGHTA and CDR2 is FQGTGA in the germline V gene. The CDR3 covers 17 residues. V was clipped by 2 bases and J by 0 bases, with 15 bases between them. CDR3 residues: CASSLYPLRGSTDTQYF. In DNA form, the CDR3 reads TGTGCCAGCAGCTTATATCCTCTCCGGGGGAGCACAGATACGCAGTATTTT.

This clonotype has a handful of counts. The chain employs TRBV24-1 and TRBJ2-5; a weak D match, TRBD1 (6 bases). With 3 bases removed from V and 2 bases from J, the gap between germline ends came to 12 bases. CDR1 is KGHDR and CDR2 is SFDVKD in the germline V gene. The CDR3 extends over 15 amino acids. The CDR3 region is CATSDTRGVQETQYF. Here the CDR3 DNA reads TGTGCCACCAGTGATACCAGGGGCGTACAAGAGACCCAGTACTTC.

This clonotype was counted at least ten times. In DNA form, the CDR3 reads TGCAGTGCTAGAGCGGGTTCGGGACTGTCTGACACAGATACGCAGTATTTT. Protein sequence: CSARAGSGLSDTDTQYF. This chain connects TRBV20-1 to TRBJ2-3; possibly TRBD2 for D (6 bases). With 1 base removed from V and 2 bases from J, the gap between germline ends came to 19 bases. CDR1 and CDR2 from the germline V gene are DFQATT and SNEGSKA (reference sequence). The CDR3 spans 17 residues.

There are many counts of this clonotype. V and J are TRBV7-2 and TRBJ2-2; D is uncertain. CDR1 and CDR2 from the germline V gene are SGHTA and FQGNSA. The CDR3 length is 15 residues. V gave up 0 bases and J gave up 2 bases, with 7 bases separating them. The chain's CDR3 is CASSLANRNTGELFF. The DNA of the CDR3 is TGTGCCAGCAGCTTAGCGAACAGAAACACCGGGGAGCTGTTTTTT.

This chain joins TRBV19 and TRBJ2-7; 10 bases fit TRBD1. Germline loops: CDR1 LNHDA, CDR2 SQIVND (reference sequence). The length of the CDR3 is 15 residues. Germline trimming cut 5 bases from V and 5 bases from J; bases unmatched to any gene: 9. The CDR3 coding sequence is TGTGCCAGTAGTTTCCGACCGGGACAGGGGAACGAGCAGTACTTC. Protein: CASSFRPGQGNEQYF. Based on the CDR3 plus reference TRBV19 and TRBJ2-7, the full variable domain is DGGITQSPKYLFRKEGQNVTLSCEQNLNHDAMYWYRQDPGQGLRLIYYSQIVNDFQKGDIAEGYSVSREKKESFPLTVTSAQKNPTAFYLCASSFRPGQGNEQYFGPGTRLTVT.

This clonotype was picked up a small number of times. The chain is built from TRBV5-1 and TRBJ2-3, with TRBD1 as a possible D gene (6 bases). The V end was cut by 3 bases, the J end by 3 bases, with 11 bases between. Germline V gene sequence: CDR1 SGHRS, CDR2 YFSETQ. The CDR3 sequence is 14 residues long. CDR3 residues: CASSSRDRTDTQYF. The CDR3 nucleotides are TGCGCCAGCAGCTCAAGAGACAGGACAGATACGCAGTATTTT. Full variable domain (missing parts from reference TRBV5-1 and TRBJ2-3): KAGVTQTPRYLIKTRGQQVTLSCSPISGHRSVSWYQQTPGQGLQFLFEYFSETQRNKGNFPGRFSGRQFSNSRSEMNVSTLELGDSALYLCASSSRDRTDTQYFGPGTRLTVL.

The rearrangement uses TRBV6-1 and TRBJ1-5; D possibly corresponds to TRBD1 (6 bases). Germline V gene sequence: CDR1 MNHNS, CDR2 SASEGT. The CDR3 consists of 17 residues. The germline V and J ends were trimmed by 4 bases and 7 bases, with 23 bases remaining between them. In DNA form, the CDR3 reads TGTGCCAGCAGTGCTCCCGTTACAGGGAGTGCGGGCCAGCCCCAGCATTTT. Its translation: CASSAPVTGSAGQPQHF.

This clonotype was picked up a small number of times. The chain combines TRBV25-1 with TRBJ2-7; TRBD1 or TRBD2 may be the D gene (5 bases each). The CDR3 consists of 16 residues. With 0 bases removed from V and 6 bases from J, the gap between germline ends came to 18 bases. Looked up from germline, CDR1 is MGHDK and CDR2 is SYGVNS. CDR3 loop: CASSEYEGRVRGEQYF. CDR3 nucleotides: TGTGCCAGCAGTGAATATGAGGGCAGGGTAAGGGGCGAGCAGTACTTC.

The rearrangement uses TRBV10-3 and TRBJ2-5, with D possibly TRBD1 on 6 matching bases. Germline CDR1 reads ENHRY; CDR2 reads SYGVKD. Trimming stripped 6 bases from V and 0 bases from J, with 14 bases between. The CDR3 contains 15 residues. DNA of the CDR3: TGTGCCATCAGCAGACAGGACTCGTACCAAGAGACCCAGTACTTC. The encoded protein is CAISRQDSYQETQYF.

The chain combines TRBV6-6 with TRBJ2-7; 12 bases fit TRBD1. V lost 5 bases to trimming and J lost 13 bases; unmatched junction nucleotides: 6. The CDR3 contains 12 residues. From germline, CDR1 is MNHNY and CDR2 SVGAGI (reference sequence). CDR3: CASSAGTGGGYV. The CDR3 nucleotides are TGTGCCAGCAGTGCCGGGACAGGGGGCGGCTACGTC.

The V call is TRBV10-3, the J call TRBJ2-3; 7 nucleotides agree with TRBD1. Germline CDR1 ENHRY, CDR2 SYGVKD. V shed 8 bases and J 2 bases; nucleotides not matched to a gene: 4. This CDR3 is built from 13 residues. This CDR3 reads CAIPGTATDTQYF. The DNA for the CDR3 is TGTGCCATCCCCGGGACAGCCACAGATACGCAGTATTTT.